This TCR beta chain is drawn from a study of cytomegalovirus exposure and HLA in healthy donors. Germline V lookup: CDR1 SGHTA, CDR2 FQGTGA. This CDR3 is built from 13 residues. The ends lost 3 bases at V and 10 bases at J; junction bases unmatched: 5. PCR primers comprised 60 Vbeta and 13 Jbeta primers. Produced via immunoSEQ multiplex PCR; TCRdb's table is partial and in-frame only. Seen here are roughly 120,000 clones, 65% to 85% observed once, and the top ten hold roughly 5%. The chain carries TRBV7-3 and TRBJ2-1; 8 bases match TRBD2. The source material was PBMCs. This clonotype was obtained from a woman aged 25-40 years in good health and CMV-seropositive. CDR3 residues: CASSFSGKNEQFF. The CDR3 DNA is TGTGCCAGCAGCTTTAGCGGGAAGAACGAGCAGTTCTTC.